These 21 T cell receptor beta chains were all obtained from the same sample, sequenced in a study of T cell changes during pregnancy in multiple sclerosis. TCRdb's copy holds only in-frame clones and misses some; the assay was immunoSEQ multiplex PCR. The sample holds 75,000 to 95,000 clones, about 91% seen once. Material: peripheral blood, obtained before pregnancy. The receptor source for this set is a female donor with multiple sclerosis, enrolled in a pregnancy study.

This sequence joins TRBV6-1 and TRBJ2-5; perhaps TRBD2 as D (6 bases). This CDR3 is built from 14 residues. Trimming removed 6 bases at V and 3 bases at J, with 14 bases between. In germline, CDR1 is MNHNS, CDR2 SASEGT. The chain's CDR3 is CASSLGLSEETQYF. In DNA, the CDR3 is TGTGCCAGCAGCTTGGGACTTTCCGAAGAGACCCAGTACTTC.

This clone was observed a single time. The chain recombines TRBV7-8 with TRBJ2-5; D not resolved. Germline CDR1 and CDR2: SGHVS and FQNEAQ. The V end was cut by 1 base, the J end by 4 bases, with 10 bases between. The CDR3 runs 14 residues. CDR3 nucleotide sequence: TGTGCCAGCAGCTTAGGGTCAGTCCGAGAGACCCAGTACTTC. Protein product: CASSLGSVRETQYF. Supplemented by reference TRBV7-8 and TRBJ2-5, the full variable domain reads GAGVSQSPRYKVAKRGQDVALRCDPISGHVSLFWYQQALGQGPEFLTYFQNEAQLDKSGLPSDRFFAERPEGSVSTLKIQRTQQEDSAVYLCASSLGSVRETQYFGPGTRLLVL.

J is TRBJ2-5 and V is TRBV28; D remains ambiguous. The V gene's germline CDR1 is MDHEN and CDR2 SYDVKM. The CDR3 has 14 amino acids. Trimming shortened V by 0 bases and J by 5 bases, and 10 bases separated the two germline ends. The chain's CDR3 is CASSLWAAGETQYF. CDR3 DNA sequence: TGTGCCAGCAGTTTATGGGCAGCCGGGGAGACCCAGTACTTC.

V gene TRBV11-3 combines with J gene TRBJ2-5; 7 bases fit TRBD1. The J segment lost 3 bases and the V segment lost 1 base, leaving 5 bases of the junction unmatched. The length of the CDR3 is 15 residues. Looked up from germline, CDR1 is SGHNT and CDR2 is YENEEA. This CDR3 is CASSLASTGKETQYF. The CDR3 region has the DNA TGTGCCAGCAGCTTAGCCTCGACAGGGAAAGAGACCCAGTACTTC.

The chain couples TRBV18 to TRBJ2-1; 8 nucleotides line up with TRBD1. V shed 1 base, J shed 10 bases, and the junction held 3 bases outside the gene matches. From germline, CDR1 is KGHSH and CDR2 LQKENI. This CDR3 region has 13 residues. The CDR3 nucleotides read TGTGCCAGCTCACCACGGGGACAGGTCGAGCAGTTCTTC. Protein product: CASSPRGQVEQFF. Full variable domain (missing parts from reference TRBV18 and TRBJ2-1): NAGVMQNPRHLVRRRGQEARLRCSPMKGHSHVYWYRQLPEEGLKFMVYLQKENIIDESGMPKERFSAEFPKEGPSILRIQQVVRGDSAAYFCASSPRGQVEQFFGPGTRLTVL.

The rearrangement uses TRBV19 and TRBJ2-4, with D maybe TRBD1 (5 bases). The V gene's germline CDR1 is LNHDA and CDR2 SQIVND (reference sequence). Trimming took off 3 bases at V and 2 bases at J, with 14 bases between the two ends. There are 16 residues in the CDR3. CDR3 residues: CASSMTPGLTKNIQYF. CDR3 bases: TGTGCCAGTAGTATGACCCCAGGGTTAACCAAAAACATTCAGTACTTC.

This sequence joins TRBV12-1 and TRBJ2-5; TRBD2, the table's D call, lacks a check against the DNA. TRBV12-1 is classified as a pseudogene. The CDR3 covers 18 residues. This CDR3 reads CASSFWSWEGGAKETQYF. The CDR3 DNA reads TGTGCCAGCAGCTTTTGGTCGTGGGAGGGTGGGGCCAAGGAGACCCAGTACTTC.

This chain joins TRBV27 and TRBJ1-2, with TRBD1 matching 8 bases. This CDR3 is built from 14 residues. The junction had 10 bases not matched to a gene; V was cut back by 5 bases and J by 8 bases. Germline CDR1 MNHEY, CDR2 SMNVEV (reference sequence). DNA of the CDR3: TGTGCCAGCAGTCCGCGGACAGGGAGGGGGGGCTACACCTTC. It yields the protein CASSPRTGRGGYTF.

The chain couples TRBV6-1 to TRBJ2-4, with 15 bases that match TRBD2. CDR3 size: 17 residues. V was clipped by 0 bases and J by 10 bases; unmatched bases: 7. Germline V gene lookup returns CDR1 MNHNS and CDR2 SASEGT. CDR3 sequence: CASSEAFGLAGGEIQYF. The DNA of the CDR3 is TGTGCCAGCAGTGAAGCCTTTGGACTAGCGGGGGGGGAGATTCAGTACTTC.

The chain's CDR3 is CASSRYGTGDLNTGELFF. The CDR3 region has the DNA TGTGCCAGCTCACGCTACGGGACAGGGGACCTGAACACCGGGGAGCTGTTTTTT. The rearrangement joins TRBV18 to TRBJ2-2, with 10 bases lining up with TRBD1. The germline CDR1 and CDR2 sequences are KGHSH and LQKENI. CDR3 size: 18 residues. J gave up 1 base and V 4 bases, and 9 bases lay outside the gene matches.

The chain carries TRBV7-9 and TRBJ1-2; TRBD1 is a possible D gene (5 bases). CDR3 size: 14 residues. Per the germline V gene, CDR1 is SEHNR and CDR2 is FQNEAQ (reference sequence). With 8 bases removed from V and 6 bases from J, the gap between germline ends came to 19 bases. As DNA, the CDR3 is TGTGCCAGCCCCGCCAAGCAGGGCAAGGATGGCTACACCTTC. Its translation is CASPAKQGKDGYTF.

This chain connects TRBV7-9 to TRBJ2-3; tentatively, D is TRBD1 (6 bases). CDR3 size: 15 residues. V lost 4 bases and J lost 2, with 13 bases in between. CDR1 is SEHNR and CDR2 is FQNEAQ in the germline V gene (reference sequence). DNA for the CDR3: TGTGCCAGCAGCTCCACAGGGCGGCTCACAGATACGCAGTATTTT. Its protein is CASSSTGRLTDTQYF.

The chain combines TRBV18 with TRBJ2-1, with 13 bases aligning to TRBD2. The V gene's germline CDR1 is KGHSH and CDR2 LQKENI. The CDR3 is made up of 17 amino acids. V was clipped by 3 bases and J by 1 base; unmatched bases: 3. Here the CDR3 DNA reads TGTGCCAGCTCACCCGGACTAGCGGGGGTTTCCTACAATGAGCAGTTCTTC. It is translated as CASSPGLAGVSYNEQFF.

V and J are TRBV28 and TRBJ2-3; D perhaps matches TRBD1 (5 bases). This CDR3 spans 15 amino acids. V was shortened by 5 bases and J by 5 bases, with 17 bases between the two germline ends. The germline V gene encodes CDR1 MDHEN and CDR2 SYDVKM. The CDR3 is CASSPQTLTGDTQYF. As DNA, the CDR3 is TGTGCCAGCAGTCCCCAGACTCTCACAGGAGATACGCAGTATTTT.

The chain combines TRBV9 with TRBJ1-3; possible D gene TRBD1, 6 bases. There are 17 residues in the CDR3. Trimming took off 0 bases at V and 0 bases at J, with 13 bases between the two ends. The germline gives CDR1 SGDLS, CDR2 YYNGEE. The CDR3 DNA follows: TGTGCCAGCAGCGTAGATGAAACAGGGTTCTCTGGAAACACCATATATTTT. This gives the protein CASSVDETGFSGNTIYF.

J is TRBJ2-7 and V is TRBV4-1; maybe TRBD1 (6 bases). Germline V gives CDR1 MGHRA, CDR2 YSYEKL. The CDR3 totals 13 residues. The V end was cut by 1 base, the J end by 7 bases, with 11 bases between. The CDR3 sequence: CASSQAGVGEQYF. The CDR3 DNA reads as TGCGCCAGCAGCCAAGCAGGGGTTGGTGAGCAGTACTTC.

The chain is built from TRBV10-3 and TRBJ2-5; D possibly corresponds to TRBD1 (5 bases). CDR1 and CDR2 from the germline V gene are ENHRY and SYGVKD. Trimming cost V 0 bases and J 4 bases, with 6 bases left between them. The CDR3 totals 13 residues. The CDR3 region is CAISESQGETQYF. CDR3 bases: TGTGCCATCAGTGAGTCGCAGGGAGAGACCCAGTACTTC.

The CDR3 sequence is CASSFGTGRQETQYF. The CDR3 nucleotides are TGTGCCAGCAGCTTTGGGACAGGGAGACAAGAGACCCAGTACTTC. V gene TRBV5-4 combines with J gene TRBJ2-5; TRBD1 aligns across 9 bases. The CDR3 runs to 15 residues. Germline CDR1 SGHNT, CDR2 YYREEE (reference sequence). V shed 2 bases and J 2 bases; nucleotides not matched to a gene: 4.

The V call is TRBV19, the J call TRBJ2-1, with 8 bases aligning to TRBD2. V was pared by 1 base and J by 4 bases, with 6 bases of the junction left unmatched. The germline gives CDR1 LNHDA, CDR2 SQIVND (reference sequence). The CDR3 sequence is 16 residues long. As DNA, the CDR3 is TGTGCCAGTAGTATAGTGGAGCGGGGGTCTTACAATGAGCAGTTCTTC. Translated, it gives CASSIVERGSYNEQFF.

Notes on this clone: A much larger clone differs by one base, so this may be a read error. The CDR3 reads CASSSRENYGYTF. CDR3 sequence (DNA): TGTGCCAGCAGTTCCAGGGAAAACTATGGCTACACCTTC. The V gene is TRBV6-5, the J gene TRBJ1-2, with D perhaps matching TRBD1 (5 bases). Between the trimmed V and J ends, which lost 4 bases and 2 bases, there was a span of 8 bases. The germline V gene encodes CDR1 MNHEY and CDR2 SVGAGI. The CDR3 totals 13 residues.

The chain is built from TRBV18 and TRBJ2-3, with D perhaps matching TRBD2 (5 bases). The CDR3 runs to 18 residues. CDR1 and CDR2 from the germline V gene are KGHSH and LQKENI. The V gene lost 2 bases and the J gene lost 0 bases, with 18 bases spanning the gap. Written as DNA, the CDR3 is TGTGCCAGCTCACCATCGGGAACGCTACTATTTAGCACAGATACGCAGTATTTT. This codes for CASSPSGTLLFSTDTQYF.